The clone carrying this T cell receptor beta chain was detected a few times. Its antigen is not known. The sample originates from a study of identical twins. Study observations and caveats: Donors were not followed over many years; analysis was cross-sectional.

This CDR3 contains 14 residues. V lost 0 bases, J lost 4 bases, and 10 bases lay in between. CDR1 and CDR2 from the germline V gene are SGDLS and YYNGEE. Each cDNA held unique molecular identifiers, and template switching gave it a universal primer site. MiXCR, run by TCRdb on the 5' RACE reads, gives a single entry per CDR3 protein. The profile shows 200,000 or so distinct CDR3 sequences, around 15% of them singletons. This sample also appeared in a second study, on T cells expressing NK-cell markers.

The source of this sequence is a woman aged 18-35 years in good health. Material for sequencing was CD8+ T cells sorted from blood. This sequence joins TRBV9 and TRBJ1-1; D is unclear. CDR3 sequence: CASSVGVSGTEAFF. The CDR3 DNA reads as TGTGCCAGCAGCGTAGGGGTTTCCGGCACTGAAGCTTTCTTT.